The source of this T cell receptor (beta chain) is a study of cytomegalovirus exposure and HLA in healthy donors. Findings of the study overall: The study recorded 160 or so TCR beta chains that were cytomegalovirus-associated.

V gave up 4 bases and J gave up 6 bases, with 12 bases separating them. The CDR3 has 14 residues. CDR1 and CDR2 from the germline V gene are MNHEY and SVGAGI. A note on this clone: Antigen: not known.

A multiplex PCR was run with 60 Vbeta primers and 13 Jbeta primers. Here immunoSEQ multiplex PCR was the method, and the copy in TCRdb shows in-frame clones only, minus some. The sample consists of under 250,000 clones, approximately 84% of them appearing once. The chain uses TRBV6-5 and TRBJ1-4; D uncertain. The sample was PBMCs. The TCR originated in a girl aged 2-10 years in good health and CMV-seronegative. The CDR3, as DNA: TGTGCCAGCAGTTGGTCCTACGTTGATGAAAAACTGTTTTTT. As protein: CASSWSYVDEKLFF.